What follows describes a single T cell receptor (beta chain). The data are from a study of cytomegalovirus exposure and HLA in healthy donors. The CDR3 contains 15 residues. V lost 0 bases, J lost 2 bases, and 8 bases lay in between. Germline assignment: CDR1 SGDLS and CDR2 YYNGEE. Primers for the PCR totalled 60 Vbeta and 13 Jbeta. The repertoire was sequenced with immunoSEQ multiplex PCR; TCRdb's copy has only in-frame clones and lacks some. The sample shows some 180,000 clones, 70% to 80% of them seen only once. The TCR originated in a man aged 30 to 45 in good health and CMV-seronegative. Input material: PBMCs. The gene calls are TRBV9 and TRBJ2-2; D remains unclear. The CDR3 DNA reads as TGTGCCAGCAGCGTAGATGCAGGAAACACCGGGGAGCTGTTTTTT. Translated, it gives CASSVDAGNTGELFF. The whole variable domain, filled in from reference TRBV9 and TRBJ2-2, reads DSGVTQTPKHLITATGQRVTLRCSPRSGDLSVYWYQQSLDQGLQFLIQYYNGEERAKGNILERFSAQQFPDLHSELNLSSLELGDSALYFCASSVDAGNTGELFFGEGSRLTVL.